The source of this TCR beta chain is a study of blood T cell repertoires in COVID-19. Study-wide context: Samples representing acute and convalescent COVID-19 were sourced from the United States, Italy and Spain. From T cells, B-cell-depleted T cells, or PBMCs came the material, which was cDNA or gDNA.

Under the authors' procedure: Reference gene primer amplification gave nucleated cell count estimates. Produced via immunoSEQ multiplex PCR; TCRdb's table is partial and in-frame only. Clone size and V and J calls were adopted from that table, with D and trimming inferred from the DNA. The sample lists 150,000 to 180,000 clones; nearly 80% were seen once. Germline CDR1 SGHTA, CDR2 FQGNSA. Germline trimming cut 4 bases from V and 4 bases from J; bases unmatched to any gene: 6. The CDR3 has 14 amino acids. J is TRBJ1-2 and V is TRBV7-2; TRBD1 matches 7 bases. Input material: peripheral blood. The sequence was obtained from a man aged 80 or over with acute or convalescent COVID-19. CDR3 protein: CASSSGTASYGYTF. The CDR3 coding sequence is TGTGCCAGCAGCTCCGGGACAGCTTCCTATGGCTACACCTTC.